The entry below gives a single TCR beta chain sequence along with its context. MiXCR was run by TCRdb on the 5' RACE reads, yielding one entry per CDR3 protein. There are about 220,000 distinct CDR3 sequences in the sample; 3.2% occur only once, and approximately 3% lies in the top ten. The sample originates from a study of T cells after yellow fever vaccination. The CDR3 loop spans 16 amino acids. V gave up 0 bases and J gave up 0 bases, with 11 bases separating them. CDR1 LGHNA and CDR2 YSLEER come from the germline V gene. This rearrangement joins TRBV4-3 to TRBJ1-1; no clear D gene. This receptor was obtained from a man in his late teens or twenties who received the YFV17D yellow fever vaccine. The sample consisted of CD4+ T cells sorted from PBMCs, taken 10 days after the yellow fever booster vaccination. DNA for the CDR3: TGCGCCAGCAGCCAAGATGTGCCAGGCTTGAACACTGAAGCTTTCTTT. This translates into CASSQDVPGLNTEAFF.